Listed below are T cell receptor beta chains from one sample, sequenced in a study of T cells expressing NK-cell markers. Reanalyzing the 5' RACE reads, TCRdb keeps one entry per CDR3 protein, without DNA. The table counts roughly 110,000 distinct CDR3 sequences; approximately 17% lies in the top ten. Sequenced input: blood T cells: a sorted CD56 or NKG2C T cell subset, CD4+ or CD8+ T cells, or bulk PBMC T cells (not recorded which). These receptors were taken from a woman between 18 and 75 years old in good health. CDR3s include the opening cysteine and the closing phenylalanine or tryptophan. Each record gives: J gene, V gene, CDR3 protein.

>TRBJ2-6|TRBV7-9
CASSPFGYLANVLTF
>TRBJ2-3|TRBV6-1
CASSPALEGDTQYF
>TRBJ2-5|TRBV7-9
CASSLVGTKQETQYF
>TRBJ1-2|TRBV7-9
CASSSLQGARGYTF
>TRBJ2-2|TRBV4-2
CATSVGINTGELFF
>TRBJ1-4|TRBV20-1
CSVTGWTGETTNEKLFF
>TRBJ1-6|TRBV11-2
CASSQGQGVSPLHF
>TRBJ2-5|TRBV4-3
CASSHFGLAGDQETQYF
>TRBJ1-1|TRBV7-9
CASSPEWTEAFF
>TRBJ1-4|TRBV4-2
CASSLGDRGEKLFF
>TRBJ2-1|TRBV7-6
CASSLRGSGGYNEQFF
>TRBJ2-7|TRBV7-9
CASSPGPADEQYF
>TRBJ2-1|TRBV5-4
CASSFLGSVPNEQFF
>TRBJ2-1|TRBV7-6
CASSSGAGTSYNEQFF
>TRBJ2-1|TRBV5-5
CATHRDSFEQFF
>TRBJ2-7|TRBV20-1
CSARVAGSGEQYF
>TRBJ2-5|TRBV9
CASSVGGSQETQYF
>TRBJ2-2|TRBV15
CATSRDRGLSGELFF
>TRBJ2-1|TRBV29-1
CSVERRTYNEQFF
>TRBJ1-1|TRBV3-1
CASSQDAGNTEAFF
>TRBJ1-2|TRBV29-1
CSVFLGTANYGYTF
>TRBJ2-3|TRBV19
CASSMSGTGDTQYF
>TRBJ1-4|TRBV12-3/TRBV12-4
CASSLRPNEKLFF
>TRBJ2-2|TRBV5-1
CASSLDPLRSGELFF
>TRBJ1-1|TRBV29-1
CSVEEDREQGFTEAFF
>TRBJ1-1|TRBV4-1
CASSPGTVTEAFF
>TRBJ2-1|TRBV11-1
CASSLELSGSGPDYNEQFF
>TRBJ2-4|TRBV25-1
CASEGQALQYF
>TRBJ2-7|TRBV24-1
CATSFGTGPSYEQYF
>TRBJ2-5|TRBV12-3/TRBV12-4
CASSHPTSGGSETQYF
>TRBJ2-1|TRBV25-1
CASSESGTSGSNEQFF
>TRBJ2-2|TRBV15
CATSRDGGLNTGELFF
>TRBJ1-1|TRBV4-3
CASSQDLGTALFDTEAFF
>TRBJ1-2|TRBV19
CASSRSDIGIINYGYTF
>TRBJ1-2|TRBV21-1
CASSNRDRSNYGYTF
>TRBJ2-1|TRBV12-3/TRBV12-4
CASSSRPLAGYNNEQFF
>TRBJ2-7|TRBV24-1
CATSDSTGTDISEQYF
>TRBJ1-1|TRBV4-1
CASSHPGRIEAFF
>TRBJ1-1|TRBV25-1
CASSEWGTEGGLRNTEAFF
>TRBJ2-7|TRBV25-1
CASRPGQGVSYEQYF
>TRBJ2-1|TRBV14
CASSHRQNYNEQFF
>TRBJ2-4|TRBV16
CASSQESLEIQYF